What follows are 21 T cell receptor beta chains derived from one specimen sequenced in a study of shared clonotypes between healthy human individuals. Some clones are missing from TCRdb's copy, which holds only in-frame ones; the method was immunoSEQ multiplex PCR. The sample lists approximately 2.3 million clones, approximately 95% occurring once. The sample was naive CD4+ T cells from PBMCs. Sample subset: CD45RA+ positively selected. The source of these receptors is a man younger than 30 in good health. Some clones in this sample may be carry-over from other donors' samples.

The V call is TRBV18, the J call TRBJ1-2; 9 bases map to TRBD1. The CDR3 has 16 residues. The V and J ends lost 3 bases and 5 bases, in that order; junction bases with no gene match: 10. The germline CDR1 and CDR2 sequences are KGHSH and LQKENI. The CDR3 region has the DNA TGTGCCAGCTCACCCAAAGAGGGGGACAGGGCGTATGGCTACACCTTC. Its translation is CASSPKEGDRAYGYTF.

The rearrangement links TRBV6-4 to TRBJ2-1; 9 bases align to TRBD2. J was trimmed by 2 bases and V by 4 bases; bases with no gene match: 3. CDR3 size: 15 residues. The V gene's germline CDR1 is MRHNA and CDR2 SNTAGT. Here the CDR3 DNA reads TGTGCCAGCAGTGCGACTAGCGGACCCTACAATGAGCAGTTCTTC. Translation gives CASSATSGPYNEQFF.

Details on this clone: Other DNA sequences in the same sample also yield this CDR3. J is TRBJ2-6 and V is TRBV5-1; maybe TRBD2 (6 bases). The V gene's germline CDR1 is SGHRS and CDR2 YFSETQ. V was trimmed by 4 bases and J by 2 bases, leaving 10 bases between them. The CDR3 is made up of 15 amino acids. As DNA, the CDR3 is TGCGCCAGCAGCCCGGGACTCGCTGGGGCCAACGTCCTGACTTTC. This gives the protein CASSPGLAGANVLTF.

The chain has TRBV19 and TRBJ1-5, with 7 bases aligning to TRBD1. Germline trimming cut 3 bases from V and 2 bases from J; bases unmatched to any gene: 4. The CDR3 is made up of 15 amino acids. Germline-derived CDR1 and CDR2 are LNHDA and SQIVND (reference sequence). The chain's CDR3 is CASSITGAGNQPQHF. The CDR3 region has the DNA TGTGCCAGTAGTATTACAGGGGCAGGCAATCAGCCCCAGCATTTT.

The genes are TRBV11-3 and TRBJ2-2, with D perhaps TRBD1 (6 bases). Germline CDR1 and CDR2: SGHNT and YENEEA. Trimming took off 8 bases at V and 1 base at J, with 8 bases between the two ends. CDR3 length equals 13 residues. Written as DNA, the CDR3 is TGTGCCAGCGGACAGCGGAACACCGGGGAGCTGTTTTTT. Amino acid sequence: CASGQRNTGELFF.

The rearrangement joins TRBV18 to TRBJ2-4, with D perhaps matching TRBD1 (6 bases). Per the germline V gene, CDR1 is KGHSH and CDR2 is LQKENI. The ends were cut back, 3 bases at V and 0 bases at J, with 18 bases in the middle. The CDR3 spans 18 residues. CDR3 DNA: TGTGCCAGCTCACCCCAACCGACAGGCGCCCTAGCCAAAAACATTCAGTACTTC. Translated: CASSPQPTGALAKNIQYF. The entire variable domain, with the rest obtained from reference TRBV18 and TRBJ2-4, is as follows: NAGVMQNPRHLVRRRGQEARLRCSPMKGHSHVYWYRQLPEEGLKFMVYLQKENIIDESGMPKERFSAEFPKEGPSILRIQQVVRGDSAAYFCASSPQPTGALAKNIQYFGAGTRLSVL.

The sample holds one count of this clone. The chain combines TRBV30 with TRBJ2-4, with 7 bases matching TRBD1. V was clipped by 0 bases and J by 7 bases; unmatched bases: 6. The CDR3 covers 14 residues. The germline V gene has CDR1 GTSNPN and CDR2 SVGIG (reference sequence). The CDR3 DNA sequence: TGTGCCTGGAGTGTAGGGACAGAAACCAACATTCAGTACTTC. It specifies CAWSVGTETNIQYF.

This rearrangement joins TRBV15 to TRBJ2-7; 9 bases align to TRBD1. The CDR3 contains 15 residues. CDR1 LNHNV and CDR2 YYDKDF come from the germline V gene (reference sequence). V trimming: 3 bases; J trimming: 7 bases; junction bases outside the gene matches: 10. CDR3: CATSSRWTGEGEQYF. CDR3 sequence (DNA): TGTGCCACCAGCAGTCGGTGGACAGGGGAGGGAGAGCAGTACTTC. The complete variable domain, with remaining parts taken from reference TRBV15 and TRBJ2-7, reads DAMVIQNPRYQVTQFGKPVTLSCSQTLNHNVMYWYQQKSSQAPKLLFHYYDKDFNNEADTPDNFQSRRPNTSFCFLDIRSPGLGDTAMYLCATSSRWTGEGEQYFGPGTRLTVT.

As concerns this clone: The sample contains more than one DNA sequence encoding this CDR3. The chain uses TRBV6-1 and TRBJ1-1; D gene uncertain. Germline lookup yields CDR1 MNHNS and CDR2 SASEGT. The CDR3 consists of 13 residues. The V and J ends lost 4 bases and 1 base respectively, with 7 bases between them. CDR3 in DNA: TGTGCCAGCAGTGCCGAGGGGAACACTGAAGCTTTCTTT. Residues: CASSAEGNTEAFF.

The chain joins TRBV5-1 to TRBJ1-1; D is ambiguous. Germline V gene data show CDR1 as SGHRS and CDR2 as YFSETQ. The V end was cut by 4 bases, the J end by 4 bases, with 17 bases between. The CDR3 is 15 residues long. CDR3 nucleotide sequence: TGCGCCAGCAGCCCCTCGTCGGGTAGGATCACTGAAGCTTTCTTT. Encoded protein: CASSPSSGRITEAFF. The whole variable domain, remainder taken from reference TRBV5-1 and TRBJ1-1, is KAGVTQTPRYLIKTRGQQVTLSCSPISGHRSVSWYQQTPGQGLQFLFEYFSETQRNKGNFPGRFSGRQFSNSRSEMNVSTLELGDSALYLCASSPSSGRITEAFFGQGTRLTVV.

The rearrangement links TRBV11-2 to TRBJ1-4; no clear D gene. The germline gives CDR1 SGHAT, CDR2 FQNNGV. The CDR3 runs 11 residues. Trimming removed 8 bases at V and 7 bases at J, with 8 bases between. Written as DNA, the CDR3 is TGTGCCAGCCGCCGGGCTGAAAAACTGTTTTTT. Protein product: CASRRAEKLFF.

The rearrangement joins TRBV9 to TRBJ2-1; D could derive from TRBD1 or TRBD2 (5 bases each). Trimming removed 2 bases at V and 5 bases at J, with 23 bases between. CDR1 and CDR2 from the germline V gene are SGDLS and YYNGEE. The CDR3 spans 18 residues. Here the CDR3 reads CASSVRPVVSGRDNEQFF. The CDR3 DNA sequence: TGTGCCAGCAGCGTCCGCCCCGTGGTATCGGGACGGGACAATGAGCAGTTCTTC.

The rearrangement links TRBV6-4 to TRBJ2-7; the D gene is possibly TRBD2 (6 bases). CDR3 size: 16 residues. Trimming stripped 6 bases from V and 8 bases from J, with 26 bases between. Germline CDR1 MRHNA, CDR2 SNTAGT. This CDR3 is CASSPTGDGKVRQQYF. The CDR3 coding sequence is TGTGCCAGCAGCCCCACGGGGGACGGTAAGGTCCGACAGCAGTACTTC.

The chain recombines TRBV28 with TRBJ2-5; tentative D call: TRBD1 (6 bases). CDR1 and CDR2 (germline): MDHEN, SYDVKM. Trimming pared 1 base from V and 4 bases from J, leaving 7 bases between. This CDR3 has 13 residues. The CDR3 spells CASSLSRGETQYF. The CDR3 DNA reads TGTGCCAGCAGTTTATCCAGGGGAGAGACCCAGTACTTC.

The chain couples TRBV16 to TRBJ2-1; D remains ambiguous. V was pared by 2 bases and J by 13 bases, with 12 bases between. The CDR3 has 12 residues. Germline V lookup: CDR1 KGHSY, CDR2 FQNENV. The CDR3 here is CASSQDRNRQFF. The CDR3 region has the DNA TGTGCCAGCAGCCAAGATCGGAATCGACAGTTCTTC.

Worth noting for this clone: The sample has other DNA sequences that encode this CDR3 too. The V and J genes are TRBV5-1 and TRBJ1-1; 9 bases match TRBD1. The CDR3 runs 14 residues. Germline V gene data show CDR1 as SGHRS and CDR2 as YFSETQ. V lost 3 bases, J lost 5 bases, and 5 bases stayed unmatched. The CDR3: CASSSGQGGTEAFF. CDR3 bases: TGCGCCAGCAGCTCGGGACAGGGTGGGACTGAAGCTTTCTTT.

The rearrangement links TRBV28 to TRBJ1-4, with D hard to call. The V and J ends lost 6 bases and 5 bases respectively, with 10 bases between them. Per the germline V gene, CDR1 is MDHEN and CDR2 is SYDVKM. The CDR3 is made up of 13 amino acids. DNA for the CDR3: TGTGCCAGCAGAGGTTTCCCCAATGAAAAACTGTTTTTT. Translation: CASRGFPNEKLFF.

DNA of the CDR3: TGTGCCAGTAGTCGCCCGGGACAGCCCGAGCAGTACTTC. Residues: CASSRPGQPEQYF. V and J are TRBV19 and TRBJ2-7, with 7 bases matching TRBD1. CDR1 and CDR2 from the germline V gene are LNHDA and SQIVND (reference sequence). Unmatched junction bases numbered 7, after V lost 5 bases and J lost 6 bases. This CDR3 is built from 13 residues.

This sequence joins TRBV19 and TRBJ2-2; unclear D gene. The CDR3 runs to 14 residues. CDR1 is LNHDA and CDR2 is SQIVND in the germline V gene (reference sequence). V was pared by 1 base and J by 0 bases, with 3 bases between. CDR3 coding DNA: TGTGCCAGTAGTATAGGGCCGAACACCGGGGAGCTGTTTTTT. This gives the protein CASSIGPNTGELFF.

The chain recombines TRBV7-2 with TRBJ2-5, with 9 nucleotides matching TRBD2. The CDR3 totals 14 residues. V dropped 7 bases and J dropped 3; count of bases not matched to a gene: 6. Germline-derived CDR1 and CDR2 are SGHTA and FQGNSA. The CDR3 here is CASMPGLAKETQYF. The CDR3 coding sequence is TGTGCCAGCATGCCGGGACTAGCAAAAGAGACCCAGTACTTC.

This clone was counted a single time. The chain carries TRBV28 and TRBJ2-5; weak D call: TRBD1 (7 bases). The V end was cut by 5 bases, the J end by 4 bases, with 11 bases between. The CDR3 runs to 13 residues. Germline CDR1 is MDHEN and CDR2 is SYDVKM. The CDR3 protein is CASSGGTAETQYF. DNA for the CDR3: TGTGCCAGCAGTGGGGGGACAGCAGAGACCCAGTACTTC.